This T cell receptor beta chain was sequenced in a study of blood T cell repertoires in COVID-19. V shed 3 bases, J shed 5 bases, and the junction held 1 base outside the gene matches. The CDR3 contains 13 residues. Using immunoSEQ multiplex PCR, the repertoire was profiled, and TCRdb retains in-frame clones only, with some absent. The sample lists approximately 98,000 clones; about two thirds were seen once. This clone was counted a few times. This rearrangement joins TRBV12-3 or TRBV12-4 to TRBJ1-5, with TRBD1 identical over 7 bases. Sequences were obtained from peripheral blood. The TCR comes from a middle-aged woman with acute or convalescent COVID-19. The CDR3 DNA reads TGTGCCAGCAGTTTTACAGGGGATCAGCCCCAGCATTTT. It codes for CASSFTGDQPQHF.